These 18 T cell receptor beta chains share one sample of origin, sequenced in a study of shared clonotypes between healthy human individuals. Measured with immunoSEQ multiplex PCR; TCRdb has only the in-frame clones, and not every one. The data show about half a million clones, about four fifths seen once. The specimen was PBMCs. These receptors all come from a middle-aged woman in good health. Some clones in this sample may be carry-over from other donors' samples.

This clone was counted once. The chain joins TRBV28 to TRBJ1-4; TRBD1 agrees at 8 bases. J gave up 7 bases and V 6 bases, and 7 bases lay outside the gene matches. This CDR3 region has 14 residues. The germline gives CDR1 MDHEN, CDR2 SYDVKM. CDR3 sequence reads: CASRAGGVGEKLFF. The CDR3 nucleotides read TGTGCCAGCAGGGCAGGGGGCGTAGGTGAAAAACTGTTTTTT. Full variable domain (outside the CDR3, taken from reference TRBV28 and TRBJ1-4): DVKVTQSSRYLVKRTGEKVFLECVQDMDHENMFWYRQDPGLGLRLIYFSYDVKMKEKGDIPEGYSVSREKKERFSLILESASTNQTSMYLCASRAGGVGEKLFFGSGTQLSVL.

The rearrangement joins TRBV19 to TRBJ1-5; D uncertain. Germline CDR1 and CDR2: LNHDA and SQIVND (reference sequence). This CDR3 has 15 residues. V was clipped by 3 bases and J by 2 bases, with 11 bases between them. CDR3 residues: CASSMLGLGNQPQHF. CDR3 bases: TGTGCCAGTAGTATGTTGGGCTTGGGCAATCAGCCCCAGCATTTT.

About this clone itself: Other DNA sequences of this sample code for an identical CDR3. The chain links TRBV30 to TRBJ2-3, with TRBD2 matching over 8 bases. The CDR3 has 14 amino acids. The junction had 2 bases not matched to a gene; V was cut back by 3 bases and J by 0 bases. Germline values: CDR1 GTSNPN, CDR2 SVGIG (reference sequence). CDR3 protein: CAWRLAGSTDTQYF. CDR3 in DNA: TGTGCCTGGAGATTAGCGGGAAGCACAGATACGCAGTATTTT.

With regard to this clone: Other nucleotide sequences in the sample specify the same CDR3. The chain is built from TRBV29-1 and TRBJ2-5; tentative D call: TRBD1 (5 bases). Germline loops: CDR1 SQVTM, CDR2 ANQGSEA. CDR3 length equals 12 residues. The V gene lost 4 bases and the J gene lost 1 base, with 7 bases spanning the gap. The CDR3 sequence: CSVAQGQETQYF. The CDR3 DNA reads as TGCAGCGTTGCCCAGGGCCAAGAGACCCAGTACTTC.

V gene TRBV5-1 combines with J gene TRBJ2-1, with D unresolved. V lost 0 bases and J 5 bases, leaving 15 bases between the germline ends. Looked up from germline, CDR1 is SGHRS and CDR2 is YFSETQ. This CDR3 is 16 amino acids long. The CDR3 spells CASSLAASIGNNEQFF. CDR3 DNA: TGCGCCAGCAGCTTGGCGGCCTCTATCGGTAACAATGAGCAGTTCTTC.

The chain joins TRBV7-8 to TRBJ2-1; D unclear. V lost 1 base and J 4 bases, leaving 8 bases between the germline ends. Per germline, CDR1 SGHVS and CDR2 FQNEAQ. The CDR3 is made up of 14 amino acids. The CDR3 nucleotides read TGTGCCAGCAGCTTAGAGGGCTTATACAATGAGCAGTTCTTC. Amino acids: CASSLEGLYNEQFF.

The chain is built from TRBV18 and TRBJ1-2, with D possibly TRBD1 on 6 matching bases. This CDR3 has 12 residues. Trimming cost V 3 bases and J 8 bases, with 10 bases left between them. CDR1 is KGHSH, CDR2 LQKENI, per germline. This CDR3 reads CASSPDSGGYTF. DNA for the CDR3: TGTGCCAGCTCACCGGACAGTGGCGGCTACACCTTC.

The chain carries TRBV28 and TRBJ2-2, with D perhaps matching TRBD2 (6 bases). The CDR3 is 13 residues long. Trimming removed 11 bases from V and 4 bases from J, with 14 bases in between. The germline V gene encodes CDR1 MDHEN and CDR2 SYDVKM. CDR3 sequence reads: CAGAGRSTGELFF. CDR3 coding DNA: TGTGCCGGGGCGGGAAGGAGCACCGGGGAGCTGTTTTTT.

The chain is built from TRBV4-2 and TRBJ2-7, with a possible D match to TRBD2 (5 bases). The CDR3 length is 16 residues. Germline values: CDR1 LGHNA, CDR2 YNFKEQ. Trimming left V 2 bases short and J 6 bases short, with 20 bases between. This CDR3 reads CASSQRTTRGLSEQYF. In DNA form, the CDR3 reads TGTGCCAGCAGCCAACGAACCACACGAGGGCTAAGCGAGCAGTACTTC.

This CDR3 reads CASSEALGISIRTYEQYF. CDR3 DNA sequence: TGTGCCAGCAGTGAAGCGCTCGGGATTAGCATTCGGACGTACGAGCAGTACTTC. V gene TRBV2 combines with J gene TRBJ2-7, with D possibly matching TRBD2 (5 bases). Germline CDR1 is SNHLY and CDR2 is FYNNEI. The V gene lost 0 bases and the J gene lost 4 bases, with 22 bases spanning the gap. The length of the CDR3 is 18 residues.

The chain combines TRBV19 with TRBJ1-5; D is unclear. V shed 0 bases and J shed 0 bases, with 6 bases lying between them. Germline V lookup: CDR1 LNHDA, CDR2 SQIVND (reference sequence). The CDR3 runs 15 residues. The CDR3 DNA is TGTGCCAGTAGTATAGACAGGAGTAGCAATCAGCCCCAGCATTTT. Amino acids: CASSIDRSSNQPQHF.

V usage is TRBV25-1 and J usage is TRBJ2-1; D unclear. Germline values: CDR1 MGHDK, CDR2 SYGVNS. The CDR3 has 12 amino acids. Trimming shortened V by 6 bases and J by 4 bases, and 7 bases separated the two germline ends. The chain's CDR3 is CASRLEYNEQFF. The CDR3 nucleotides are TGTGCCAGCAGATTGGAGTACAATGAGCAGTTCTTC.

This clone was seen many times. The chain is built from TRBV7-2 and TRBJ1-3; the match to TRBD1 covers 7 bases. There are 15 residues in the CDR3. The ends lost 6 bases at V and 4 bases at J; junction bases unmatched: 9. The germline V gene has CDR1 SGHTA and CDR2 FQGNSA. CDR3 loop: CASSPDRVRGNTIYF. The CDR3 DNA follows: TGTGCCAGCAGTCCCGACAGGGTCCGAGGAAACACCATATATTTT.

The V and J genes are TRBV19 and TRBJ2-7; 9 bases are shared with TRBD2. The CDR3 totals 14 residues. The V gene's germline CDR1 is LNHDA and CDR2 SQIVND (reference sequence). The ends lost 4 bases at V and 4 bases at J; junction bases unmatched: 5. CDR3 nucleotide sequence: TGTGCCAGTAGTAGGACTAGCGAGAATTACGAGCAGTACTTC. Amino acids: CASSRTSENYEQYF.

As to this clone: At one of its ends the junction is not consistent with the germline gene, which may arise from a read error. The CDR3 region is CASSPGRVGLF. DNA for the CDR3: TGTGCCAGCAGCCCGGGACGGGTGGGTCTTTTT. The chain is built from TRBV6-4 and TRBJ1-1; a weak D match, TRBD1 (5 bases). CDR3 length: 11 residues. Germline loops: CDR1 MRHNA, CDR2 SNTAGT.

V gene TRBV7-6 combines with J gene TRBJ2-3; D is tentatively TRBD1 or TRBD2 (6 bases each). This CDR3 has 15 amino acids. Germline V gene data show CDR1 as SGHVS and CDR2 as FNYEAQ. V lost 5 bases, J lost 3 bases, and 15 bases lay in between. The CDR3 bases are TGTGCCAGCAGCCCACTGGGGGGCACTACAGATACGCAGTATTTT. Its translation: CASSPLGGTTDTQYF.

The V call is TRBV5-6, the J call TRBJ1-2; no firm D call. Trimming pared 4 bases from V and 3 bases from J, leaving 10 bases between. Germline-derived CDR1 and CDR2 are SGHDT and YYEEEE. This CDR3 has 13 amino acids. The CDR3 loop is CASSPGRDYGYTF. Written as DNA, the CDR3 is TGTGCCAGCAGCCCCGGACGGGACTATGGCTACACCTTC.

At least ten counts were recorded for this clone. Other DNA sequences from this sample encode an identical CDR3 as well. J is TRBJ1-1 and V is TRBV28; TRBD1 aligns across 10 bases. Trimming removed 7 bases from V and 3 bases from J; junction bases left unmatched: 5. Germline V gene lookup returns CDR1 MDHEN and CDR2 SYDVKM. This CDR3 comprises 14 residues. In DNA, the CDR3 is TGTGCCAGCATCAGACAGGGGGCGGACACTGAAGCTTTCTTT. Translation gives CASIRQGADTEAFF.